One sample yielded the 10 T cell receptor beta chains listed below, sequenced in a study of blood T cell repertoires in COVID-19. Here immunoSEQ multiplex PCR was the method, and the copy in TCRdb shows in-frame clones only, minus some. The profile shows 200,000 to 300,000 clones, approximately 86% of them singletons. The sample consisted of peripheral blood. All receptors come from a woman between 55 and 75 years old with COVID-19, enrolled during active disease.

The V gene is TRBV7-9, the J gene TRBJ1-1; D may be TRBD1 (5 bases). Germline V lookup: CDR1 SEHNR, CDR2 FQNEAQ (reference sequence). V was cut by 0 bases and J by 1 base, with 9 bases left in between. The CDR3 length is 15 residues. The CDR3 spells CASSLASQGNTEAFF. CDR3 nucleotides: TGTGCCAGCAGCTTAGCGTCGCAGGGGAACACTGAAGCTTTCTTT.

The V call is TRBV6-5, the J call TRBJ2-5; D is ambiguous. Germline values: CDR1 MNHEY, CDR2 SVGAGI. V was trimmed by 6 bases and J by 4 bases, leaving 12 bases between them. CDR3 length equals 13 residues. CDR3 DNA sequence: TGTGCCAGCAGCCGCAACCCGGGAGAGACCCAGTACTTC. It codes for CASSRNPGETQYF.

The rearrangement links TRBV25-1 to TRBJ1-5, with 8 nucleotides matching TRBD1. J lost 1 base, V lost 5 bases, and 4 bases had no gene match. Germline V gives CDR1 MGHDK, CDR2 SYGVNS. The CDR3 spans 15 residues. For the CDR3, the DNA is TGTGCCAGCAGTCAACAGGGGGGAAGCAATCAGCCCCAGCATTTT. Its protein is CASSQQGGSNQPQHF.

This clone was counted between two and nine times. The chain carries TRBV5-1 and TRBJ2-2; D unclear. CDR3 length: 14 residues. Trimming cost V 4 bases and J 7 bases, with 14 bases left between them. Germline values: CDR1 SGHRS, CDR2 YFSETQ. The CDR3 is CASSPTYLGGELFF. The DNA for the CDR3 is TGCGCCAGCAGCCCAACTTACCTTGGCGGGGAGCTGTTTTTT.

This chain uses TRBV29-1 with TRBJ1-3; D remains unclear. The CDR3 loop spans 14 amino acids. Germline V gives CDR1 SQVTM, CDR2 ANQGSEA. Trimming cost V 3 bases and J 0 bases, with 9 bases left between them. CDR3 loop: CSVEDYSSGNTIYF. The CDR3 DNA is TGCAGCGTTGAGGACTATAGCTCTGGAAACACCATATATTTT.

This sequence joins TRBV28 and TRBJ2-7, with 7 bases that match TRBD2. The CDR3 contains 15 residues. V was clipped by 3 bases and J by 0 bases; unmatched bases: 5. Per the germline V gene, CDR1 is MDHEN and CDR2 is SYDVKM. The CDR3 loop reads CASSLSSSGSYEQYF. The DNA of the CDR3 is TGTGCCAGCAGTTTGTCGTCTAGCGGCTCCTACGAGCAGTACTTC.

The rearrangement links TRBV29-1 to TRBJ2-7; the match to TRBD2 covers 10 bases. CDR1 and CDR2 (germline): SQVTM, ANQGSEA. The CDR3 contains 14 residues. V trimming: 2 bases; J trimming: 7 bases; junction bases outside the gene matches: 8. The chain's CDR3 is CSVEFASGSDEQYF. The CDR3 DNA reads TGCAGCGTTGAATTCGCTAGCGGGAGTGATGAGCAGTACTTC.

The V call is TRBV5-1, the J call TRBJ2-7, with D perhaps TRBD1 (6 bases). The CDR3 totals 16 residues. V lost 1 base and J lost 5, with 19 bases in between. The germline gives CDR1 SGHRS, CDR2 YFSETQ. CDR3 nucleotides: TGCGCCAGCAGCTTGAACTGGGCAGGGGTGGAGAACGAGCAGTACTTC. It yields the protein CASSLNWAGVENEQYF.

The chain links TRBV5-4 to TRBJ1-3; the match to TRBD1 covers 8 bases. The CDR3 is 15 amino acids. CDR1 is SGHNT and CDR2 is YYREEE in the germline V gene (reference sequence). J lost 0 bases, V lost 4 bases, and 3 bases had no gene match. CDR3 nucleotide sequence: TGTGCCAGCAGCGGACAGGGAAACTCTGGAAACACCATATATTTT. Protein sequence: CASSGQGNSGNTIYF.

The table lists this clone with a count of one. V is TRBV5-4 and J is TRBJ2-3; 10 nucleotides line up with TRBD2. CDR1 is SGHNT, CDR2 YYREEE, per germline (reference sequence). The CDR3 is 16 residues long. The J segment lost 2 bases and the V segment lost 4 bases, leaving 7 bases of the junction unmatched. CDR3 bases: TGTGCCAGCAGCCGGCCACTAGCGGGGCCCACAGATACGCAGTATTTT. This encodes CASSRPLAGPTDTQYF.